This T cell receptor beta chain was sequenced during a study of cytomegalovirus exposure and HLA in healthy donors. Study information: The 120 validation repertoires, a later analysis reported, used the same platform as the approximately 670 repertoires from the first cohort. Study findings and constraints: Most observed TCR sequences were rare, whereas some public TCRs were detected in many donors. Overall, 164 TCR beta chains were annotated as cytomegalovirus-associated.

The CDR3 totals 14 residues. The V gene's germline CDR1 is SNHLY and CDR2 FYNNEI. V lost 10 bases to trimming and J lost 9 bases; unmatched junction nucleotides: 8. Data came from immunoSEQ multiplex PCR; TCRdb stores just in-frame clones and leaves some out. The table includes about 140,000 clones, about 91% detected once. This clone occurred many times. Its target is unknown. The donors were part of the validation cohort of 120 subjects. That cohort was separate from the first cohort, which comprised 500 to 850 subjects. The sequencing input was PBMCs. This receptor was identified in a woman aged 18-35 years in good health and CMV-seropositive. V gene TRBV2 combines with J gene TRBJ1-6, with TRBD1 identical over 11 bases. CDR3 nucleotides: TGTGCCACAGCCATGGGGACAGGGGGTTCACCCCTCCACTTT. This codes for CATAMGTGGSPLHF.